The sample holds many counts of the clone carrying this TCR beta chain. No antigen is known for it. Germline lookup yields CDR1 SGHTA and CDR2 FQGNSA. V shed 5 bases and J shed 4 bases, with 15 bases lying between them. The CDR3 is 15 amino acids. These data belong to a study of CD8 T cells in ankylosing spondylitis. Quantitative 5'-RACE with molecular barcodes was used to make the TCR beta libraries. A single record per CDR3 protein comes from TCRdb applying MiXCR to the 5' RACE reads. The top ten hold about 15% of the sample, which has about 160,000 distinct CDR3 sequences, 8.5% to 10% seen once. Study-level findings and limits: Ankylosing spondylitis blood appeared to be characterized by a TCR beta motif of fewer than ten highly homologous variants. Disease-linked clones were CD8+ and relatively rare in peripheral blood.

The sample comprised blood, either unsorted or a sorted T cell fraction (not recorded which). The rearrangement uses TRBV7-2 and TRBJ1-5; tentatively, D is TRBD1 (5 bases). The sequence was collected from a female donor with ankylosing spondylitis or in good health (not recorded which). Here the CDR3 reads CASSTVPGPNQPQHF. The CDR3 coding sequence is TGTGCCAGCAGCACCGTGCCAGGGCCTAATCAGCCCCAGCATTTT.